A selection of T cell receptor beta chains follows, all from one sample in a study of cytomegalovirus exposure and HLA in healthy donors. The assay was immunoSEQ multiplex PCR, and TCRdb's table has in-frame clones only and misses some. The sample includes fewer than 150,000 clones, 70% to 80% of them seen just once. The source material was PBMCs. The receptors shown here come from a man aged 25-40 years in good health and CMV-seronegative. Both conserved end residues are part of each CDR3. The order of the fields is D gene, clone size, V gene, J gene, CDR3 protein, CDR3 DNA. The D gene is left open where the match is weak. Rows may omit the clone size; those that give it use once, few, many or a size class.

d_call: -; clone_size: -; v_call: TRBV2; j_call: TRBJ1-1; cdr3_aa: CASSYDRTDTEAFF; cdr3_nt: TGTGCCAGCAGTTATGACAGGACTGACACTGAAGCTTTCTTT
d_call: -; clone_size: -; v_call: TRBV7-3; j_call: TRBJ2-5; cdr3_aa: CASGQGGQGNQETQYF; cdr3_nt: TGTGCCAGCGGCCAGGGGGGTCAGGGGAACCAAGAGACCCAGTACTTC
d_call: TRBD1; clone_size: -; v_call: TRBV28; j_call: TRBJ2-4; cdr3_aa: CASSETDRGKNIQYF; cdr3_nt: TGTGCCAGCAGTGAGACGGACAGGGGCAAAAACATTCAGTACTTC
d_call: TRBD1; clone_size: -; v_call: TRBV5-1; j_call: TRBJ1-4; cdr3_aa: CASAPGQGRTREKLFF; cdr3_nt: TGCGCCAGCGCACCGGGACAGGGCAGAACGCGGGAAAAACTGTTTTTT
d_call: -; clone_size: -; v_call: TRBV15; j_call: TRBJ2-1; cdr3_aa: CATSRELGTASDNEQFF; cdr3_nt: TGTGCCACCAGCAGAGAACTTGGGACTGCGTCAGACAATGAGCAGTTCTTC
d_call: -; clone_size: -; v_call: TRBV6-6; j_call: TRBJ2-3; cdr3_aa: CASSPTGGTDTQYF; cdr3_nt: TGTGCCAGCAGCCCGACAGGCGGCACAGATACGCAGTATTTT
d_call: -; clone_size: -; v_call: TRBV29-1; j_call: TRBJ2-1; cdr3_aa: CSVEDKRPEEQFF; cdr3_nt: TGCAGCGTTGAGGATAAGAGGCCCGAGGAGCAGTTCTTC
d_call: TRBD1; clone_size: -; v_call: TRBV6-1; j_call: TRBJ1-6; cdr3_aa: CASSDIDRDRNSPLHF; cdr3_nt: TGTGCCAGCAGTGACATAGACCGGGACAGAAATTCACCCCTCCACTTT
d_call: TRBD2; clone_size: once; v_call: TRBV5-6; j_call: TRBJ2-7; cdr3_aa: CASSRGGPEQYF; cdr3_nt: TGTGCCAGCAGCCGGGGGGGACCCGAGCAGTACTTC
d_call: TRBD2; clone_size: -; v_call: TRBV10-3; j_call: TRBJ2-7; cdr3_aa: CATGGVWEQYF; cdr3_nt: TGTGCCACGGGAGGGGTCTGGGAGCAGTACTTC
d_call: -; clone_size: -; v_call: TRBV4-1; j_call: TRBJ2-5; cdr3_aa: CASSQVEYYQETQYF; cdr3_nt: TGCGCCAGCAGCCAAGTTGAGTACTACCAAGAGACCCAGTACTTC
d_call: -; clone_size: -; v_call: TRBV27; j_call: TRBJ1-5; cdr3_aa: CASSLSTGGSQPQHF; cdr3_nt: TGTGCCAGCAGTTTATCCACGGGGGGCAGTCAGCCCCAGCATTTT
d_call: -; clone_size: -; v_call: TRBV5-1; j_call: TRBJ2-1; cdr3_aa: CASSLVLNNEQFF; cdr3_nt: TGCGCCAGCAGCTTGGTGTTAAACAATGAGCAGTTCTTC
d_call: -; clone_size: few; v_call: TRBV4-1; j_call: TRBJ2-6; cdr3_aa: CASSQSPLSSGANVLTF; cdr3_nt: TGCGCCAGCAGCCAATCCCCCCTCAGCTCTGGGGCCAACGTCCTGACTTTC
d_call: TRBD2; clone_size: -; v_call: TRBV5-6; j_call: TRBJ2-3; cdr3_aa: CASSLTRTSGGADTQYF; cdr3_nt: TGTGCCAGCAGCTTGACCCGGACTAGCGGGGGGGCAGATACGCAGTATTTT